The 19 T cell receptor beta chains reported below all come from one sample, sequenced in a study of blood T cells in healthy people across ages. A second roughly 7 to 11 cycle PCR used barcoded and J-beta primers. TCRdb itself ran the 5' RACE reads through MiXCR, one entry per CDR3 protein. This table has fewer than 1.5 million distinct CDR3 sequences, about 40% appearing once. Material for sequencing was blood. Source of these receptors: a woman aged 18-35 years in good health.

The V and J genes are TRBV5-5 and TRBJ2-5; 7 positions match TRBD2. The CDR3 spans 15 residues. Germline V CDR1 and CDR2: SGHKS, YYEKEE (reference sequence). V shed 4 bases and J 11 bases; nucleotides not matched to a gene: 17. The CDR3 coding sequence is TGTGCCAGCAGCCGACTAGCCGGTCCTTCGGGAGAGCAGTACTTC. This translates into CASSRLAGPSGEQYF.

As for this clonotype: A much larger clone lies one base from this, so it may be a read error. The CDR3 DNA sequence: TGTGCCAGCAGCCCCTTAGGACCCTCCACAGGTACGCAGTATTTT. This sequence encodes CASSPLGPSTGTQYF. The genes are TRBV7-3 and TRBJ2-3; perhaps TRBD1 as D (5 bases). Germline V gene sequence: CDR1 SGHTA, CDR2 FQGTGA. The CDR3 is 15 amino acids.

Concerning this clonotype: The junction does not match germline at one end; this may be a read error. This chain links TRBV6-5 with TRBJ2-7; D may be TRBD1 (6 bases). The CDR3 spans 15 residues. The V gene's germline CDR1 is MNHEY and CDR2 SVGAGI. The CDR3 protein is CASSTYSGTNPEQYF. In DNA form, the CDR3 reads TGCGCCAGCAGCACCTACTCCGGGACAAACCCGGAGCAGTACTTC.

The chain links TRBV6-1 to TRBJ1-2; D is perhaps TRBD1 (5 bases). Germline-derived CDR1 and CDR2 are MNHNS and SASEGT. There are 15 residues in the CDR3. V was trimmed by 6 bases and J by 8 bases, leaving 22 bases between them. The CDR3 DNA sequence: TGTGCCAGCAGCCCCGTGGTTGGGGGTGTGATGGGCTACACCTTC. This sequence encodes CASSPVVGGVMGYTF.

V usage is TRBV7-6 and J usage is TRBJ2-6, with 7 bases matching TRBD1. Germline V gene sequence: CDR1 SGHVS, CDR2 FNYEAQ. The CDR3 contains 15 residues. V lost 5 bases to trimming and J lost 2 bases; unmatched junction nucleotides: 3. The CDR3 loop reads CASSQTGAGANVLTF. The CDR3 coding sequence is TGTGCCAGCAGCCAAACAGGGGCTGGGGCCAACGTCCTGACTTTC.

This chain joins TRBV6-6 and TRBJ1-5, with D hard to call. V shed 5 bases and J shed 1 base, with 15 bases lying between them. Per the germline V gene, CDR1 is MNHNY and CDR2 is SVGAGI (reference sequence). The CDR3 has 16 residues. The CDR3 spells CASSHRGPISNQPQHF. DNA of the CDR3: TGTGCCAGCAGTCACCGCGGTCCTATCAGCAATCAGCCCCAGCATTTT.

The rearrangement links TRBV30 to TRBJ2-3; D gene uncertain. This CDR3 has 13 amino acids. V lost 4 bases and J 0 bases, leaving 8 bases between the germline ends. Germline CDR1 is GTSNPN and CDR2 is SVGIG (reference sequence). CDR3 amino acids: CAWKKSSTDTQYF. CDR3 nucleotides: TGTGCCTGGAAGAAATCTAGCACAGATACGCAGTATTTT.

V is TRBV6-2 or TRBV6-3 and J is TRBJ1-1; D possibly corresponds to TRBD1 (5 bases). V was trimmed by 0 bases and J by 8 bases, leaving 19 bases between them. The germline CDR1 and CDR2 sequences are MNHEY and SVGEGT. This CDR3 has 16 residues. CDR3 DNA: TGTGCCAGCAGTTACTCAGGGGCATCGAGGCGTAAAGAAGCTTTCTTT. Protein product: CASSYSGASRRKEAFF.

The CDR3 is CASSWGQGTYGYTF. CDR3 bases: TGTGCCAGCAGCTGGGGACAGGGGACCTATGGCTACACCTTC. J is TRBJ1-2 and V is TRBV12-3 or TRBV12-4; 10 bases agree with TRBD1. This CDR3 has 14 residues. V dropped 6 bases and J dropped 4; count of bases not matched to a gene: 5.

The table lists this clonotype with a few counts. The CDR3 reads CASSDQSSGANVLTF. DNA of the CDR3: TGTGCCAGCAGTGACCAGAGCTCTGGGGCCAACGTCCTGACTTTC. The genes are TRBV6-1 and TRBJ2-6; D remains unclear. In germline, CDR1 is MNHNS, CDR2 SASEGT. Trimming removed 3 bases from V and 0 bases from J, with 6 bases in between. The CDR3 is 15 residues long.

CDR3 sequence (DNA): TGTGCCAGCAGTTTATCGATGCCGGGAGGGGTACACGAGCAGTACTTC. As protein: CASSLSMPGGVHEQYF. The V and J genes are TRBV27 and TRBJ2-7; TRBD2 aligns across 8 bases. The CDR3 spans 16 residues. In germline, CDR1 is MNHEY, CDR2 SMNVEV (reference sequence). J was trimmed by 5 bases and V by 0 bases; bases with no gene match: 9.

This clonotype was counted only a few times. The chain links TRBV28 to TRBJ2-6, with D maybe TRBD2 (6 bases). Trimming removed 8 bases from V and 0 bases from J, with 11 bases in between. The length of the CDR3 is 15 residues. Germline CDR1 is MDHEN and CDR2 is SYDVKM. The CDR3 reads CASRHGSSGANVLTF. The DNA for the CDR3 is TGTGCCAGCCGACACGGGAGCTCTGGGGCCAACGTCCTGACTTTC.

V is TRBV7-9 and J is TRBJ2-7; maybe TRBD2 (6 bases). Germline V gives CDR1 SEHNR, CDR2 FQNEAQ (reference sequence). CDR3 size: 13 residues. Trimming removed 3 bases from V and 11 bases from J, with 17 bases in between. The DNA of the CDR3 is TGTGCCAGCAGCTTTCGACTGGGGGGAGAGAAGTACTTC. This translates into CASSFRLGGEKYF.

V is TRBV7-2 and J is TRBJ2-7; a weak D match, TRBD2 (6 bases). Trimming removed 3 bases at V and 0 bases at J, with 12 bases between. Per the germline V gene, CDR1 is SGHTA and CDR2 is FQGNSA. The length of the CDR3 is 15 residues. This chain's CDR3 is CASSFVRGSSYEQYF. As DNA, the CDR3 is TGTGCCAGCAGCTTCGTCCGGGGGAGCTCCTACGAGCAGTACTTC.

This clonotype has just one count. V usage is TRBV2 and J usage is TRBJ2-5, with D possibly TRBD1 on 6 matching bases. The CDR3 covers 16 residues. Trimming shortened V by 1 base and J by 5 bases, and 17 bases separated the two germline ends. The germline CDR1 and CDR2 sequences are SNHLY and FYNNEI. The CDR3 is CASSEELGRGRETQYF. The CDR3 nucleotides read TGTGCCAGCAGTGAAGAATTGGGCAGGGGTAGGGAGACCCAGTACTTC. The whole variable domain, filled in from reference TRBV2 and TRBJ2-5, reads EPEVTQTPSHQVTQMGQEVILRCVPISNHLYFYWYRQILGQKVEFLVSFYNNEISEKSEIFDDQFSVERPDGSNFTLKIRSTKLEDSAMYFCASSEELGRGRETQYFGPGTRLLVL.

The V call is TRBV19, the J call TRBJ2-7; D unresolved. The CDR3 contains 13 residues. CDR1 and CDR2 from the germline V gene are LNHDA and SQIVND (reference sequence). The germline V and J ends were trimmed by 6 bases and 7 bases, with 16 bases remaining between them. The CDR3 DNA reads as TGTGCCAGTAGCCGAGACATCTACCGGGAGCAGTACTTC. As protein: CASSRDIYREQYF.

This clonotype occurred a few times. The chain joins TRBV7-9 to TRBJ2-3; the D gene is possibly TRBD2 (5 bases). The CDR3 sequence is 11 residues long. The germline V gene has CDR1 SEHNR and CDR2 FQNEAQ (reference sequence). V lost 8 bases and J 12 bases, leaving 15 bases between the germline ends. The CDR3 region is CASPYGMVQYF. DNA for the CDR3: TGTGCCAGCCCCTACGGGATGGTCCAGTATTTT.

This clonotype came up a few times. This CDR3 reads CASSAGLVGEQYF. The CDR3, as DNA: TGTGCCAGCTCAGCGGGACTAGTAGGCGAGCAGTACTTC. The chain is built from TRBV18 and TRBJ2-5; TRBD2 matches at 8 bases. The J call is doubtful: the DNA matches TRBJ2-7 better. The germline V gene encodes CDR1 KGHSH and CDR2 LQKENI. The CDR3 runs to 13 residues.

The J gene is TRBJ2-2, the V gene TRBV12-5, with a tentative D call TRBD1 (6 bases). From germline, CDR1 is LGHNT and CDR2 FRNRAP. Trimming removed 6 bases from V and 4 bases from J, with 9 bases in between. There are 13 residues in the CDR3. The CDR3 spells CASGDSTTGELFF. DNA of the CDR3: TGTGCTAGTGGGGACAGTACCACCGGGGAGCTGTTTTTT.